The present entry profiles one T cell receptor (beta chain) with its context. Its target is unknown. Mismatch with germline at one junction end may stem from a read error. Using a J-beta primer mix together with a sample-barcoded 5' primer, a second PCR was run for about 7 to 12 cycles. TCRdb reprocessed the 5' RACE reads via MiXCR and lists one record per CDR3 protein. Of under 2,000,000 distinct CDR3 sequences in the sample, about 50% were seen once. This specimen belongs to a study of blood T cells in healthy people across ages. CDR1 and CDR2 (germline): SGHTA, FQGNSA. This CDR3 contains 14 residues. Study conclusions and caveats: Both naive CD4+ cell counts and diversity were greater in long-lived donors than in aged donors. Strong correlation was found linking TCR beta diversity to naive T cell percentage.

The V call is TRBV7-2, the J call TRBJ2-3, with 11 bases that match TRBD2. This receptor was taken from a woman aged 35 to 49 in good health. Sequencing used blood. CDR3 nucleotides: TGTGTCAGCATCGTAGCGGGGGGGCGAGATGCGCAGTATTTT. Translation gives CVSIVAGGRDAQYF.